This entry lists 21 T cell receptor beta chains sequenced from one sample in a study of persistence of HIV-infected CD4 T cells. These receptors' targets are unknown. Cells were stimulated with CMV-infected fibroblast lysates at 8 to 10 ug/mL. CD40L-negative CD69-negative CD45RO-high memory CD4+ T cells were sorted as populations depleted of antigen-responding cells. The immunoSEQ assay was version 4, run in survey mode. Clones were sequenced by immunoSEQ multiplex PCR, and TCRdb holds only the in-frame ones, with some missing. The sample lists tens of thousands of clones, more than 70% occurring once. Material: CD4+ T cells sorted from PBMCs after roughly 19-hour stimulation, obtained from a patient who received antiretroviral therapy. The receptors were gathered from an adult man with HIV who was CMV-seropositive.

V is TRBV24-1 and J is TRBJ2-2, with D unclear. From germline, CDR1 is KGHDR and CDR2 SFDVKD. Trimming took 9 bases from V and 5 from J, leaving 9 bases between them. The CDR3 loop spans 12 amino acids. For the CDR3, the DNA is TGTGCCACCGGCCTAGGGACCGGGGAGCTGTTTTTT. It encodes CATGLGTGELFF.

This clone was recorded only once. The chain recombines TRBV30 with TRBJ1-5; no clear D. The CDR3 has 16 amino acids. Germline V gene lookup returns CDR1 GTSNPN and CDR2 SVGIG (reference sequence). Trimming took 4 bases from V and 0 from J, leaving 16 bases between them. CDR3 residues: CAWNVKVGPSNQPQHF. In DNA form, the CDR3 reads TGTGCCTGGAACGTAAAAGTTGGCCCTAGCAATCAGCCCCAGCATTTT.

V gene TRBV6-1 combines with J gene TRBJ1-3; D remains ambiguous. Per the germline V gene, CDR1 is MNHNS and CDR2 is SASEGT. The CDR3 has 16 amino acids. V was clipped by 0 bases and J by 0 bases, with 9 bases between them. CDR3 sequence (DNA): TGTGCCAGCAGTGAAGCCGGTTGGAGCTCTGGAAACACCATATATTTT. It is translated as CASSEAGWSSGNTIYF.

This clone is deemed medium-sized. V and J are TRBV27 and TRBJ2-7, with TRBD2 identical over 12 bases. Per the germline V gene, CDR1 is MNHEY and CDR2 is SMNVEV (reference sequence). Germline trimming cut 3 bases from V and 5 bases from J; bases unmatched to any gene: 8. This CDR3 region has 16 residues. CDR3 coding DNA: TGTGCCAGCAGTTTTATGTCTAGCGGGAGGGCGAACGAGCAGTACTTC. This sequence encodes CASSFMSSGRANEQYF.

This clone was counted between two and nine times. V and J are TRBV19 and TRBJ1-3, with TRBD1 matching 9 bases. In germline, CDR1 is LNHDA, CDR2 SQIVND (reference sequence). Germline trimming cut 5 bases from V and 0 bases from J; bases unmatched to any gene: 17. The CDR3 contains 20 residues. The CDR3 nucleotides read TGTGCCAGTAGTCCCCTCGGGACAGGGAAGTATAAGGCCTCTGGAAACACCATATATTTT. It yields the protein CASSPLGTGKYKASGNTIYF.

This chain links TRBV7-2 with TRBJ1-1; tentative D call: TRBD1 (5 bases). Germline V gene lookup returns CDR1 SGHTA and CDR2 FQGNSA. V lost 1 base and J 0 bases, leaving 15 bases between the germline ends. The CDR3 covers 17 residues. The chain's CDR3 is CASSLGDRAFLNTEAFF. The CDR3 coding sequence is TGTGCCAGCAGCTTAGGAGACAGAGCCTTCTTGAACACTGAAGCTTTCTTT.

The CDR3 nucleotides read TGCAGTGCGGAACAAAATTTAATGGCTTTCTTT. Protein product: CSAEQNLMAFF. The rearrangement uses TRBV20-1 and TRBJ1-1; no reliable D call. CDR3 length equals 11 residues. V was cut by 6 bases and J by 11 bases, with 16 bases left in between. CDR1 and CDR2 from the germline V gene are DFQATT and SNEGSKA (reference sequence).

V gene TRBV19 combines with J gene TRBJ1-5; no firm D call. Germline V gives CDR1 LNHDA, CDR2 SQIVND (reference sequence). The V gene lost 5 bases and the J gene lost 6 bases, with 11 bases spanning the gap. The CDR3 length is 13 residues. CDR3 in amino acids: CASSSQEGQPQHF. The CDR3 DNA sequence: TGTGCCAGTAGTTCTCAAGAGGGTCAGCCCCAGCATTTT.

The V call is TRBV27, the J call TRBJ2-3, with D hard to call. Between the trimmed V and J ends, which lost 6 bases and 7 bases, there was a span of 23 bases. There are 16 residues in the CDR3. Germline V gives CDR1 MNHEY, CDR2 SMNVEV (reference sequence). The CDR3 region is CASSSPSGAYGYTQYF. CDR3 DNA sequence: TGTGCCAGCAGCTCCCCCTCTGGCGCTTATGGTTATACGCAGTATTTT.

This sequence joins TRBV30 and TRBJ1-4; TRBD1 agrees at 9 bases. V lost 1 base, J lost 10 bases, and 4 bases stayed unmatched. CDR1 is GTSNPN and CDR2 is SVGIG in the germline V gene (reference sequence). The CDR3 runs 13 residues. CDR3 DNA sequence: TGTGCCTGGAGTGGACAGGGGGTTGTAAAACTGTTTTTT. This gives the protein CAWSGQGVVKLFF.

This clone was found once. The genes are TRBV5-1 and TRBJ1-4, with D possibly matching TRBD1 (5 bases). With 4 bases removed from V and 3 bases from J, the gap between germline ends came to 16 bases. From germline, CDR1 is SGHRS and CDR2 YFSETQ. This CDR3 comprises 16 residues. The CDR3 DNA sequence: TGCGCCAGCAGCCCGATCATGGGGGGGGCTAATGAAAAACTGTTTTTT. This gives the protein CASSPIMGGANEKLFF.

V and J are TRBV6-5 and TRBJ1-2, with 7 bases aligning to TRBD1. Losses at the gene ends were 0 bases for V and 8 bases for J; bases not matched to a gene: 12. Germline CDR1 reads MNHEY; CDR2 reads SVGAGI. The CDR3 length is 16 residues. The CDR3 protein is CASSYSFDRVIGGYTF. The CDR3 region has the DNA TGTGCCAGCAGTTACTCGTTTGACAGGGTAATCGGAGGCTACACCTTC.

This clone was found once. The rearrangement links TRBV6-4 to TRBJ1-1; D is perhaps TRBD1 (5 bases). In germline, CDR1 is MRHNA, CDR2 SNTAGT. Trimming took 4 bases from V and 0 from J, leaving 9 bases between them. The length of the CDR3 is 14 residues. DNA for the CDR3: TGTGCCAGCAGTGGGCGGGGGATGAACACTGAAGCTTTCTTT. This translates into CASSGRGMNTEAFF.

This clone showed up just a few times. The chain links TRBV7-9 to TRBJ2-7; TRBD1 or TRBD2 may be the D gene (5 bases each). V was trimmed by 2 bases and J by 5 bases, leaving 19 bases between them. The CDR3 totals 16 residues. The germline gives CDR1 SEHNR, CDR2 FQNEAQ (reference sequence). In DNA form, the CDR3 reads TGTGCCAGCAGCTTATATGGGGCGGGCACGACCCACGAGCAGTACTTC. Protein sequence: CASSLYGAGTTHEQYF.

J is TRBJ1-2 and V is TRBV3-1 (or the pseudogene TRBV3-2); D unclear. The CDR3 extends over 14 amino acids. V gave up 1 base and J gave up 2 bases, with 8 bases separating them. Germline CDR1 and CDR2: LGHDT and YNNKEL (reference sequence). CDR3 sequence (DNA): TGTGCCAGCAGCCAAGGCAGAGTCAACTATGGCTACACCTTC. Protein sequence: CASSQGRVNYGYTF.

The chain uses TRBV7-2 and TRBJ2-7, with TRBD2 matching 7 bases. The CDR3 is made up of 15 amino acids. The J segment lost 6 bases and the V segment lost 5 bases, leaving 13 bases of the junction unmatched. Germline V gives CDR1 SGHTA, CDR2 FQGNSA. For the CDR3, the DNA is TGTGCCAGCAGCGAAAATCAGCGGGGATCCGGCGAGCAGTACTTC. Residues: CASSENQRGSGEQYF. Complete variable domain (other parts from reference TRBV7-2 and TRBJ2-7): GAGVSQSPSNKVTEKGKDVELRCDPISGHTALYWYRQSLGQGLEFLIYFQGNSAPDKSGLPSDRFSAERTGGSVSTLTIQRTQQEDSAVYLCASSENQRGSGEQYFGPGTRLTVT.

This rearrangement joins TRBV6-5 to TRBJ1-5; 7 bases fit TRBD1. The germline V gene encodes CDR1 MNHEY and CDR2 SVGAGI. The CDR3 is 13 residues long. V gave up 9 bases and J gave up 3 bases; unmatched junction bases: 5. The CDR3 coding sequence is TGTGCCAGTATAGGACAGGCCAATCAGCCCCAGCATTTT. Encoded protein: CASIGQANQPQHF.

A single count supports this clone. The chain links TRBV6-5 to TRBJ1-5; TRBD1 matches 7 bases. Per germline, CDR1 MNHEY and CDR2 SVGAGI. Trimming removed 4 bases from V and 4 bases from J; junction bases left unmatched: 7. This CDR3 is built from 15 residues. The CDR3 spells CASSSWTGRNQPQHF. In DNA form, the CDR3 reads TGTGCCAGCAGTTCCTGGACAGGAAGAAATCAGCCCCAGCATTTT.

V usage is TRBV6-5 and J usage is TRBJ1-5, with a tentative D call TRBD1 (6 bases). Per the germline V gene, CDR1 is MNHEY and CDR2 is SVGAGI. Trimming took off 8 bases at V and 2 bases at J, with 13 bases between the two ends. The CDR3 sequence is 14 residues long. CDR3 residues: CASRLQGGNQPQHF. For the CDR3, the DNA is TGTGCCAGCCGATTACAGGGTGGCAATCAGCCCCAGCATTTT.

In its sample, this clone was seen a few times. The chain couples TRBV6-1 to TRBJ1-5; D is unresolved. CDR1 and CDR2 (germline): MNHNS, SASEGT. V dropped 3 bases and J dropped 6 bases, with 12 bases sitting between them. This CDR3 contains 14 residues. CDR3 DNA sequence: TGTGCCAGCAGTGAGTGGACCGCCAGTCAGCCCCAGCATTTT. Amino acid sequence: CASSEWTASQPQHF.

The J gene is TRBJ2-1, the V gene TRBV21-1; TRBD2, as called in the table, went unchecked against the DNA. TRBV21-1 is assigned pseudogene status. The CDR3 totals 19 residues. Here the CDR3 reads CASSKVDGGRAGSYNEQFF. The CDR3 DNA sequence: TGTGCCAGCAGCAAAGTTGATGGCGGGAGGGCGGGCTCCTACAATGAGCAGTTCTTC.